Described below is a single TCR beta chain sequence and its context. Germline-derived CDR1 and CDR2 are SGHRS and YFSETQ. V was shortened by 4 bases and J by 0 bases, with 16 bases between the two germline ends. The CDR3 is 16 amino acids. Only in-frame clones appear in the TCRdb table, and some are missing; sequencing was by immunoSEQ multiplex PCR. The sample holds roughly 100,000 clones, 85% to 90% seen once. This sample is part of a study of OX40 agonist ivuxolimab in advanced cancers. The sequencing here drew on CD4+ or CD8+ T cells sorted from blood, taken in a trial of the OX40 agonist ivuxolimab. This TCR derives from an adult with an advanced solid tumor such as melanoma, head and neck, liver or kidney cancer. This chain links TRBV5-1 with TRBJ1-1; tentative D call: TRBD1 (6 bases). CDR3 sequence: CASSPGAASMNTEAFF. Written as DNA, the CDR3 is TGCGCCAGCAGCCCAGGGGCCGCCTCCATGAACACTGAAGCTTTCTTT.